The clone carrying this T cell receptor beta chain has more than one count but fewer than ten. In the library, each TCR cDNA molecule bore its own unique molecular identifier. TCRdb ran MiXCR on the 5' RACE reads and lists one entry per CDR3 protein. The sample holds tens of thousands of distinct CDR3 sequences, roughly a tenth seen once. The data are from a study of spatial heterogeneity in lung cancer. For the study at large: As counted in raw reads, each unique TCR and UMI combination appeared more than ten times on average.

Time point meaning: blood at routine non-recurrence follow-up after resection. Without sorting, whole RNA was sequenced from tumor, nontumor lung or frozen PBMC. The CDR3 spans 12 residues. Germline loops: CDR1 MDHEN, CDR2 SYDVKM. Trimming stripped 4 bases from V and 3 bases from J, with 7 bases between. The chain recombines TRBV28 with TRBJ2-7; maybe TRBD1 (6 bases). The clonotype originates from a female donor with early-stage non-small cell lung cancer. This specimen was PBMCs, taken at follow-up. The CDR3 spells CASSSRGYEQYF. The CDR3 bases are TGTGCCAGCAGTTCCAGGGGCTACGAGCAGTACTTC.